The rows below give T cell receptor beta chains drawn from one sample of a study of blood T cell repertoires in COVID-19. Using immunoSEQ multiplex PCR, the repertoire was profiled, and TCRdb retains in-frame clones only, with some absent. The sample yields 300,000 to 400,000 clones, about nine tenths seen once. The sequenced sample consisted of peripheral blood. Receptors were obtained from a man aged 25 to 45 with COVID-19, enrolled during active disease. CDR3s include the opening cysteine and the closing phenylalanine or tryptophan. A D gene is named only where the DNA matches it firmly. Rows give clone size only sometimes, using once, few, many, or a class for an expanded clone.

V gene,clone size,J gene,D gene,CDR3 DNA,CDR3 protein
TRBV7-2,-,TRBJ2-5,TRBD1,TGTGCCAGCAGCTCTGGACAGGGGATCGGAGAGACCCAGTACTTC,CASSSGQGIGETQYF
TRBV4-2,-,TRBJ2-1,-,TGTGCCAGCAGCCAACAAGGCGACTTTATCGGCGGGGCCTCCTACAATGAGCAGTTCTTC,CASSQQGDFIGGASYNEQFF
TRBV3-1/TRBV3-2,-,TRBJ2-2,-,TGTGCCAGCAGCCAAGCGTCCAGTAGGGGTGGGAACACCGGGGAGCTGTTTTTT,CASSQASSRGGNTGELFF
TRBV29-1,once,TRBJ2-5,-,TGCAGCGTAGAATCTAAGGGGGAGACCCAGTACTTC,CSVESKGETQYF
TRBV18,-,TRBJ2-2,-,TGTGCCAGCTCACCCAGGAGGCGGACTACCCTACAGGTCTCTAGTCACGGGGAGCTGTTTTTT,CASSPRRRTTLQVSSHGELFF
TRBV4-3,-,TRBJ1-6,TRBD1,TGCGCCAGCAGCCCGGGACAGGGGCATAATTCACCCCTCCACTTT,CASSPGQGHNSPLHF
TRBV18,-,TRBJ1-3,-,TGTGCCAGCTCACCAGGGGCCCTCTCTGGAAACACCATATATTTT,CASSPGALSGNTIYF
TRBV21-1,-,TRBJ2-2,-,TGTGCCAGCAGCAGTGGACAGGGGGCTGGCGGGGAGCTGTTTTTT,CASSSGQGAGGELFF
TRBV28,-,TRBJ2-7,TRBD1,TGTGCCAGCAGTCCAGACACCGGGACAGCCTACGAGCAGTACTTC,CASSPDTGTAYEQYF
TRBV3-1/TRBV3-2,-,TRBJ1-1,-,TGTGCCAGCAGCCCCCTCAACAGCTTTAACACTGAAGCTTTCTTT,CASSPLNSFNTEAFF
TRBV10-3,-,TRBJ2-3,-,TGTGCCATCAAGGAGGCCGGTAACACAGATACGCAGTATTTT,CAIKEAGNTDTQYF
TRBV5-1,-,TRBJ2-7,TRBD2,TGCGCCAGCAGCTTTGGCCAACTAGCGGGGGGTTCCTACGAGCAGTACTTC,CASSFGQLAGGSYEQYF
TRBV6-2/TRBV6-3,-,TRBJ2-3,-,TGTGCCAGCAGTTTATTATCAGACACAGATACGCAGTATTTT,CASSLLSDTDTQYF
TRBV9,-,TRBJ2-5,TRBD2,TGTGCCAGCAGCGTATGGGCTAGCGGGGGGGAAGAGACCCAGTACTTC,CASSVWASGGEETQYF
TRBV5-6,-,TRBJ1-5,TRBD1,TGTGCCAGCAGCTCGACAGGGGTTGAAAATCAGCCCCAGCATTTT,CASSSTGVENQPQHF
TRBV3-1/TRBV3-2,-,TRBJ1-2,-,TGTGCCAGCAGCCAAGCCAGCCCGGGGGGCTACACCTTC,CASSQASPGGYTF
TRBV30,-,TRBJ2-2,TRBD1,TGTGCCTGGTCGGCCACCCGACAGGGTGTAGGGGCCGGGGAGCTGTTTTTT,CAWSATRQGVGAGELFF
TRBV28,few,TRBJ1-5,-,TGTGCCAGCAGGACTACAGGGAATCAGCCCCAGCATTTT,CASRTTGNQPQHF
TRBV4-3,-,TRBJ2-7,TRBD1,TGCGCCAGCAGCCGAGACAGACAGGGGCCCTACGAGCAGTACTTC,CASSRDRQGPYEQYF
TRBV5-1,-,TRBJ2-7,-,TGCGCCAGCAGCTTGGGTAGCAACGAGCAGTACTTC,CASSLGSNEQYF
TRBV3-1/TRBV3-2,-,TRBJ1-6,-,TGTGCCAGCAGCATCCCCAAAGGGAGCTCCTATAATTCACCCCTCCACTTT,CASSIPKGSSYNSPLHF
TRBV13,-,TRBJ1-6,TRBD1,TGTGCCAGCAGCTGGACAGGGTCCAATTCACCCCTCCACTTT,CASSWTGSNSPLHF
TRBV11-1,-,TRBJ2-7,-,TGTGCCAGCAGCTTAGCGCGTCAGGCCTACGAGCAGTACTTC,CASSLARQAYEQYF
TRBV18,-,TRBJ2-2,-,TGTGCCAGCTCCCTGAACACCGGGGAGCTGTTTTTT,CASSLNTGELFF
TRBV5-8,-,TRBJ2-1,-,TGTGCCAGCAGCTTTCAGGGCTCCTACAATGAGCAGTTCTTC,CASSFQGSYNEQFF
TRBV28,-,TRBJ1-5,-,TGTGCCAGCAGTCCTGGGGGCGCGATTCAGCCCCAGCATTTT,CASSPGGAIQPQHF
TRBV4-3,-,TRBJ2-2,TRBD2,TGCGCCAGCAGCCAAGGGGGCGGGAGGGCCTTCGGGGAGCTGTTTTTT,CASSQGGGRAFGELFF
TRBV19,-,TRBJ2-2,TRBD2,TGTGCCAGTAGTATAGTGGGACTAGCGGGAGAAGTTGACGGGGAGCTGTTTTTT,CASSIVGLAGEVDGELFF
TRBV27,-,TRBJ2-5,-,TGTGCCAGCAGTTCAACCACAGGGTCACAAGAGACCCAGTACTTC,CASSSTTGSQETQYF
TRBV7-2,-,TRBJ1-6,-,TGTGCCAGCAGCTTAGCCCCAGCAGGGTCGGAGTATAATTCACCCCTCCACTTT,CASSLAPAGSEYNSPLHF
TRBV14,-,TRBJ2-1,TRBD1,TGTGCCAGCAGCCAAGATCTTAACGGACAGGGAAACAATGAGCAGTTCTTC,CASSQDLNGQGNNEQFF
TRBV7-6,-,TRBJ2-1,TRBD1,TGTGCCAGCAGCCCCGGGACAGGGGCTAATGAGCAGTTCTTC,CASSPGTGANEQFF
TRBV27,-,TRBJ1-6,-,TGTGCCAGCACCCCCGTGGGGGCCGCGGATTCACCCCTCCACTTT,CASTPVGAADSPLHF
TRBV25-1,-,TRBJ2-1,TRBD2,TGTGCCAGCAGTACTAGCGGGGTGGGGAATGAGCAGTTCTTC,CASSTSGVGNEQFF
TRBV6-5,-,TRBJ2-1,TRBD1,TGTGCCAGCAGTAGACGGACAGGGTACAATGAGCAGTTCTTC,CASSRRTGYNEQFF
TRBV28,-,TRBJ1-1,TRBD1,TGTGCCAGCAGTTTGCACAGGGGATACACTGAAGCTTTCTTT,CASSLHRGYTEAFF